Following are 13 T cell receptor beta chains from one sample sequenced in a study of T cell clonality in common variable immunodeficiency (dated by TCRdb to between 2014 and 2016). The receptor library was made with the immunoSEQ multiplex PCR assay. The source is immuneACCESS, and TCRdb retained only in-frame sequences with V and J called. Part of the clones is not carried over; for the studies checked, unresolved V genes explain less than half of this, and the remainder is unexplained. With about 35,000 clones recorded, this sample contains no clone counted only once. The ten largest clones take up about 1% of the sample. The source material was peripheral blood mononuclear cells. The source is a person aged 18-70 years in good health.

The table lists this clone with many counts. The CDR3 goes on 3 residues after the read ends, and that part is filled in from the germline J gene. V and J are TRBV29-1 and TRBJ1-1; tentatively, D is TRBD1 (5 bases). In germline, CDR1 is SQVTM, CDR2 ANQGSEA. Trimming removed 3 bases from V and 0 bases from J, with 14 bases in between. The CDR3 length is 15 residues. Partial CDR3 DNA: TGCAGCGTTGATAATGGTTGGGGCATGAACACTGAA. This encodes CSVDNGWGMNTE. The whole CDR3 protein is CSVDNGWGMNTEAFF.

This clone was counted ten times or more. CDR3 bases read: TGTGCCAGCAGCGCCCAGACAGGGGCGGGGGAGACC. It specifies CASSAQTGAGET. The CDR3 as a whole reads CASSAQTGAGETQYF. The chain couples TRBV11-2 to TRBJ2-5; 8 bases are shared with TRBD1. The read gets to within 3 residues of the CDR3 end, and the germline J gene fills in the rest. The V gene's germline CDR1 is SGHAT and CDR2 FQNNGV. V lost 5 bases, J lost 5 bases, and 10 bases stayed unmatched. There are 15 residues in the CDR3. The full variable domain, in which reference TRBV11-2 and TRBJ2-5 provide the parts outside the CDR3, is EAGVAQSPRYKIIEKRQSVAFWCNPISGHATLYWYQQILGQGPKLLIQFQNNGVVDDSQLPKDRFSAERLKGVDSTLKIQPAKLEDSAVYLCASSAQTGAGETQYFGPGTRLLVL.

This clone was observed many times. The CDR3 DNA, read in part, is TGCAGCGCCCGGACAGGGGATGGGCGTTATGGC. Its translation is CSARTGDGRYG. In full, the CDR3 reads CSARTGDGRYGYTF. The chain joins TRBV29-1 to TRBJ1-2, with 9 positions matching TRBD1. Read sequence stops 3 residues before the CDR3 end, and the germline J gene provides the missing end. Per germline, CDR1 SQVTM and CDR2 ANQGSEA. CDR3 length: 14 residues. Trimming at V came to 7 bases and at J to 5 bases, leaving 11 bases not matched to a gene.

In this sample, this clone turned up many times. The read ends 3 residues shy of where the CDR3 ends; the end is completed using the germline J gene. The genes are TRBV7-2 and TRBJ2-5, with 8 bases that match TRBD1. V dropped 2 bases and J dropped 5; count of bases not matched to a gene: 7. The CDR3 is 15 amino acids. Germline CDR1 SGHTA, CDR2 FQGNSA. The sequenced part of the CDR3 DNA is TGTGCCAGCAGCTTATCCCCCAGGGGGCAGGAGACC. This encodes CASSLSPRGQET. The complete CDR3 protein is CASSLSPRGQETQYF.

At least ten counts were recorded for this clone. From the germline J gene comes the end of the CDR3, since the read stops 3 residues before it. The rearrangement uses TRBV6-2 or TRBV6-3 and TRBJ2-5, with 7 bases matching TRBD2. This CDR3 spans 16 amino acids. Germline V gene lookup returns CDR1 MNHEY and CDR2 SVGEGT. Trimming cost V 0 bases and J 4 bases; bases outside gene matches: 8. CDR3 DNA (partial): TGTGCCAGCAGTTACTCGACTTCTAGCGGACCAGAGACC. It codes for CASSYSTSSGPET. The CDR3 as a whole reads CASSYSTSSGPETQYF.

In this sample, this clone turned up many times. The CDR3 end lies 3 residues beyond the end of the read and is filled in from the germline J gene. V and J are TRBV18 and TRBJ1-1; the D is unclear. The CDR3 contains 15 residues. The germline CDR1 and CDR2 sequences are KGHSH and LQKENI. Trimming removed 1 base at V and 0 bases at J, with 9 bases between. The covered CDR3 bases are TGTGCCAGCTCACCACTGTCAGGTTTGAACACTGAA. This sequence encodes CASSPLSGLNTE. The complete CDR3 sequence is CASSPLSGLNTEAFF.

The table lists this clone with many counts. The read ends 3 residues early relative to the CDR3; the germline J gene fills the gap. V and J are TRBV4-2 and TRBJ1-3; D gene ambiguous. V lost 4 bases, J lost 4 bases, and 14 bases lay in between. The germline gives CDR1 LGHNA, CDR2 YNFKEQ. The CDR3 is made up of 15 amino acids. Incomplete CDR3 DNA: TGTGCCAGCAGCCCTCGCCTGTCAGTCGGAAACACC. This gives the protein CASSPRLSVGNT. The full-length CDR3 reads as CASSPRLSVGNTIYF.

This clone was seen many times. The missing CDR3 end, 3 residues past where the read stops, is filled in from the germline J gene. The chain is built from TRBV12-3 or TRBV12-4 and TRBJ2-2, with D possibly matching TRBD1 (5 bases). Deletions cut 5 bases from V and 7 bases from J, with 26 bases between. CDR3 size: 18 residues. The covered CDR3 bases are TGTGCCAGCAGTCCTTCACGGATACTGGGGCGGTGGAGCGGGGAG. This codes for CASSPSRILGRWSGE. The whole CDR3 sequence is CASSPSRILGRWSGELFF.

This clone was observed at least ten times. The read gets to within 3 residues of the CDR3 end, and the germline J gene fills in the rest. This rearrangement joins TRBV7-9 to TRBJ1-2; D may be TRBD1 (6 bases). V dropped 3 bases and J dropped 4 bases, with 15 bases sitting between them. This CDR3 comprises 15 residues. Germline V gene sequence: CDR1 SEHNR, CDR2 FQNEAQ (reference sequence). CDR3 region: CASSLDSRDIYGYTF. The sequenced CDR3 bases are TGTGCCAGCAGCTTGGATTCCCGGGACATCTATGGC. The full variable domain, in which reference TRBV7-9 and TRBJ1-2 provide the parts outside the CDR3, is DTGVSQNPRHKITKRGQNVTFRCDPISEHNRLYWYRQTLGQGPEFLTYFQNEAQLEKSRLLSDRFSAERPKGSFSTLEIQRTEQGDSAMYLCASSLDSRDIYGYTFGSGTRLTVV.

This clone was counted ten times or more. The observed sequence ends 3 residues before the CDR3 terminus, with the missing tail filled in from the germline J gene. The gene calls are TRBV5-1 and TRBJ2-6; TRBD2 aligns across 10 bases. The CDR3 length is 17 residues. Germline V gene sequence: CDR1 SGHRS, CDR2 YFSETQ. The V segment lost 0 bases and the J segment 4 bases; nucleotides outside the gene matches: 4. The CDR3 here is CASSLGLAGSGANVLTF. The sequenced part of the CDR3 DNA is TGCGCCAGCAGCTTGGGACTAGCGGGTTCAGGGGCCAACGTC.

This clone was found many times. The observed sequence ends 3 residues before the CDR3 terminus, with the missing tail filled in from the germline J gene. The chain is built from TRBV9 and TRBJ1-3; tentative D call: TRBD1 (6 bases). The germline V gene encodes CDR1 SGDLS and CDR2 YYNGEE. Trimming left V 3 bases short and J 1 base short, with 17 bases between. This CDR3 region has 17 residues. The CDR3 loop is CASSADLQGLSGNTIYF. The part of the CDR3 DNA that was read is TGTGCCAGCAGCGCAGACTTACAGGGCCTATCTGGAAACACC. Full variable domain (missing parts from reference TRBV9 and TRBJ1-3): DSGVTQTPKHLITATGQRVTLRCSPRSGDLSVYWYQQSLDQGLQFLIQYYNGEERAKGNILERFSAQQFPDLHSELNLSSLELGDSALYFCASSADLQGLSGNTIYFGEGSWLTVV.

This clone showed up many times. The read ends 3 residues shy of where the CDR3 ends; the end is completed using the germline J gene. The V gene is TRBV5-1, the J gene TRBJ2-5, with D perhaps matching TRBD2 (7 bases). Between the trimmed V and J ends, which lost 7 bases and 1 base, there was a span of 23 bases. In germline, CDR1 is SGHRS, CDR2 YFSETQ. The CDR3 totals 17 residues. CDR3 DNA, as far as it was read: TGCGCCAGCGCAGTATTCGTCGGGGGGCATTCCCAAGAGACC. It is translated as CASAVFVGGHSQET. The full CDR3 reads CASAVFVGGHSQETQYF.

This clone was seen ten or more times. The read comes to an end 3 residues before the CDR3 does, leaving the germline J gene to fill in the end. The chain combines TRBV19 with TRBJ1-5, with D possibly being TRBD1 (5 bases). CDR3 length: 15 amino acids. Germline CDR1 is LNHDA and CDR2 is SQIVND (reference sequence). V dropped 6 bases and J dropped 4 bases, with 16 bases sitting between them. The CDR3 spells CASSGHPRGNQPQHF. The DNA read from the CDR3 is TGTGCCAGTAGCGGACATCCGCGTGGGAATCAGCCC.